These 30 T cell receptor beta chains were all obtained from the same sample, sequenced in a study of vaccination and CD4 T cells after COVID-19. Once obtained from cultured CD4+ T cells, the DNA was sequenced using the Oncomine TCR Beta short-read assay. TCRdb reprocessed the PCR reads via MiXCR and lists one record per CDR3 protein. The table includes over 15,000 distinct CDR3 sequences, approximately 52% detected once. Their specific antigens are unknown. The treatment here: approximately 10-day PBMC culture with coronavirus spike peptide pools or control peptides (ViraFEST assay). The specimen comprised CD4+ T cells from blood, cultured in vitro, sampled before SARS-CoV-2 vaccination. The receptors come from a human donor who had recovered from COVID-19.

This sequence joins TRBV27 and TRBJ2-7; weak D call: TRBD2 (6 bases). Germline values: CDR1 MNHEY, CDR2 SMNVEV (reference sequence). The CDR3 is 14 residues long. V was clipped by 6 bases and J by 1 base, with 13 bases between them. The CDR3 here is CASSPPGRSYEQYF. CDR3 in DNA: TGTGCCAGCAGCCCGCCGGGGAGGTCCTACGAGCAGTACTTC.

The chain joins TRBV5-1 to TRBJ1-5, with D tentatively TRBD1 (6 bases). The CDR3 runs to 15 residues. Per the germline V gene, CDR1 is SGHRS and CDR2 is YFSETQ. Trimming cost V 0 bases and J 7 bases, with 14 bases left between them. The CDR3 spells CASSLDSGDDQPQHF. The CDR3 coding sequence is TGCGCCAGCAGCTTGGATTCAGGGGACGACCAGCCCCAGCATTTT.

Worth noting for this clonotype: The junction departs from germline at one end; a sequencing error may be responsible. The chain recombines TRBV20-1 with TRBJ2-7; D remains unclear. The CDR3 covers 11 residues. Germline V gives CDR1 DFQATT, CDR2 SNEGSKA (reference sequence). The CDR3 reads CSASVSHEQYF. CDR3 DNA: TGCAGTGCTAGTGTCTCCCACGAGCAGTACTTC.

This rearrangement joins TRBV15 to TRBJ1-3; D is ambiguous. V lost 1 base to trimming and J lost 0 bases, with 13 bases between them. From germline, CDR1 is LNHNV and CDR2 YYDKDF (reference sequence). The CDR3 totals 17 residues. The CDR3: CATSRGRGTYSGNTIYF. The CDR3 region has the DNA TGTGCCACCAGCAGAGGTAGAGGTACCTACTCTGGAAACACCATATATTTT.

This clonotype turned up a few times. The chain links TRBV6-2 or TRBV6-3 to TRBJ1-2; D gene uncertain. Germline CDR1 reads MNHEY; CDR2 reads SVGEGT. The V end lost 10 bases, the J end lost 0 bases, and 12 bases lay between the germline ends. This CDR3 is 13 amino acids long. The CDR3, as DNA: TGTGCCACCGGTACCCCCCCTAACTATGGCTACACCTTC. It translates to CATGTPPNYGYTF.

This rearrangement joins TRBV6-1 to TRBJ1-2; 9 nucleotides line up with TRBD1. Trimming removed 6 bases from V and 6 bases from J; junction bases left unmatched: 5. The CDR3 extends over 13 amino acids. Per germline, CDR1 MNHNS and CDR2 SASEGT. CDR3 residues: CASRNDRGDGYTF. In DNA form, the CDR3 reads TGTGCCAGCAGAAACGACAGGGGGGATGGCTACACCTTC.

This chain uses TRBV19 with TRBJ2-5; TRBD1 matches at 8 bases. From germline, CDR1 is LNHDA and CDR2 SQIVND (reference sequence). Trimming cost V 6 bases and J 4 bases; bases outside gene matches: 10. CDR3 length: 15 residues. Written as DNA, the CDR3 is TGTGCCAGTAGCCCCGGGACAGGCTGGGGAGAGACCCAGTACTTC. Protein product: CASSPGTGWGETQYF.

The sample holds a few counts of this clonotype. V gene TRBV20-1 combines with J gene TRBJ1-1; 11 nucleotides agree with TRBD1. This CDR3 spans 13 amino acids. Germline loops: CDR1 DFQATT, CDR2 SNEGSKA (reference sequence). Trimming at V came to 6 bases and at J to 8 bases, leaving 8 bases not matched to a gene. The CDR3 DNA reads as TGCAGTGCCCCCGGGACAGGGGGGATAGAAGCTTTCTTT. Translation gives CSAPGTGGIEAFF.

In its sample, this clonotype was seen a few times. This chain uses TRBV20-1 with TRBJ2-2; weak D call: TRBD1 (6 bases). CDR1 is DFQATT and CDR2 is SNEGSKA in the germline V gene (reference sequence). The CDR3 has 13 amino acids. V was cut by 8 bases and J by 1 base, with 11 bases left in between. The CDR3 DNA follows: TGCAGTCCCGGGACACTGAACACCGGGGAGCTGTTTTTT. The encoded protein is CSPGTLNTGELFF.

This rearrangement joins TRBV28 to TRBJ1-1; TRBD1 matches at 7 bases. The CDR3 is 11 amino acids. Germline assignment: CDR1 MDHEN and CDR2 SYDVKM. V was pared by 7 bases and J by 5 bases, with 1 base of the junction left unmatched. CDR3 DNA sequence: TGTGCCAGCAACAGGGGTACTGAAGCTTTCTTT. It specifies CASNRGTEAFF.

The chain couples TRBV20-1 to TRBJ1-1; TRBD1 matches at 8 bases. V shed 3 bases and J 5 bases; nucleotides not matched to a gene: 5. This CDR3 spans 13 amino acids. Germline-derived CDR1 and CDR2 are DFQATT and SNEGSKA (reference sequence). CDR3 DNA sequence: TGCAGTGCTAGCCCCAGGGGGCCGACTGAAGCTTTCTTT. It translates to CSASPRGPTEAFF.

The genes are TRBV10-1 and TRBJ2-3; possibly TRBD2 for D (5 bases). Between the trimmed V and J ends, which lost 7 bases and 4 bases, there was a span of 21 bases. Per the germline V gene, CDR1 is WNHNN and CDR2 is SYGVQD (reference sequence). The CDR3 length is 16 residues. The CDR3 spells CASTDRIERTPDTQYF. CDR3 nucleotide sequence: TGCGCCAGCACGGATCGGATAGAGCGGACCCCAGATACGCAGTATTTT.

This chain uses TRBV19 with TRBJ1-2, with 11 bases aligning to TRBD1. This CDR3 contains 15 residues. V lost 0 bases to trimming and J lost 8 bases; unmatched junction nucleotides: 5. The germline V gene has CDR1 LNHDA and CDR2 SQIVND (reference sequence). The CDR3 coding sequence is TGTGCCAGTAGTATAGACGGACAGGGGGCAGAGGGCTACACCTTC. It is translated as CASSIDGQGAEGYTF.

CDR3 in DNA: TGCAGTGGAAATAAAGCGGGAGGCTCCTACAATGAGCAGTTCTTC. Protein product: CSGNKAGGSYNEQFF. The chain links TRBV20-1 to TRBJ2-1; 9 bases agree with TRBD2. Trimming cost V 7 bases and J 0 bases; bases outside gene matches: 7. The length of the CDR3 is 15 residues. Germline V gene lookup returns CDR1 DFQATT and CDR2 SNEGSKA (reference sequence).

The chain uses TRBV6-2 or TRBV6-3 and TRBJ2-1; D is perhaps TRBD1 (6 bases). CDR1 and CDR2 (germline): MNHEY, SVGEGT. The CDR3 spans 14 residues. Trimming took off 5 bases at V and 8 bases at J, with 16 bases between the two ends. CDR3 region: CASSPLLGGDEQFF. Here the CDR3 DNA reads TGTGCCAGCAGTCCCCTACTTGGGGGCGATGAGCAGTTCTTC.

This clonotype was found a few times. The chain uses TRBV6-5 and TRBJ2-1; D is perhaps TRBD1 (6 bases). The V and J ends lost 4 bases and 10 bases respectively, with 11 bases between them. Germline V gene data show CDR1 as MNHEY and CDR2 as SVGAGI. The CDR3 extends over 12 amino acids. CDR3 DNA: TGTGCCAGCAGTTCCACAGGGAAGGAGCAGTTCTTC. Amino acids: CASSSTGKEQFF.

The gene calls are TRBV7-2 and TRBJ2-7; 8 nucleotides match TRBD1. The V and J ends lost 4 bases and 6 bases, in that order; junction bases with no gene match: 8. This CDR3 comprises 14 residues. Germline V gene data show CDR1 as SGHTA and CDR2 as FQGNSA. The DNA for the CDR3 is TGTGCCAGCAGCTCCCTGGACAGGGCGGGCGAGCAGTACTTC. This translates into CASSSLDRAGEQYF. Full variable domain (rest looked up from reference TRBV7-2 and TRBJ2-7): GAGVSQSPSNKVTEKGKDVELRCDPISGHTALYWYRQSLGQGLEFLIYFQGNSAPDKSGLPSDRFSAERTGGSVSTLTIQRTQQEDSAVYLCASSSLDRAGEQYFGPGTRLTVT.

The chain is built from TRBV7-2 and TRBJ2-5; 7 bases align to TRBD1. The CDR3 is made up of 14 amino acids. Per germline, CDR1 SGHTA and CDR2 FQGNSA. After removal of 5 bases from V and 4 bases from J, the junction contained 7 bases not matched to a gene. For the CDR3, the DNA is TGTGCCAGCAGCGATCGGACAGGCGGAGAGACCCAGTACTTC. Amino acids: CASSDRTGGETQYF.

This chain connects TRBV20-1 to TRBJ2-5, with TRBD2 matching over 8 bases. The CDR3 runs to 13 residues. Germline CDR1 reads DFQATT; CDR2 reads SNEGSKA (reference sequence). After removal of 5 bases from V and 5 bases from J, the junction contained 7 bases not matched to a gene. CDR3 DNA sequence: TGCAGTGCTCTCACCCCGGGAGGGGAGACCCAGTACTTC. Translating gives CSALTPGGETQYF.

This clonotype was counted a few times. The chain joins TRBV19 to TRBJ2-5; TRBD2 matches 7 bases. V gave up 3 bases and J gave up 4 bases; unmatched junction bases: 8. This CDR3 contains 15 residues. The V gene's germline CDR1 is LNHDA and CDR2 SQIVND (reference sequence). The CDR3 reads CASSIGEGRGETQYF. For the CDR3, the DNA is TGTGCCAGTAGTATTGGGGAGGGCCGAGGAGAGACCCAGTACTTC.

This rearrangement joins TRBV19 to TRBJ1-2; perhaps TRBD1 as D (5 bases). CDR1 is LNHDA and CDR2 is SQIVND in the germline V gene (reference sequence). V was shortened by 5 bases and J by 5 bases, with 15 bases between the two germline ends. This CDR3 has 14 residues. The CDR3 reads CASSPDGGGYGYTF. The CDR3 DNA is TGTGCCAGTAGTCCCGATGGGGGAGGTTATGGCTACACCTTC.

The chain carries TRBV4-3 and TRBJ2-2; D unclear. Trimming removed 1 base from V and 0 bases from J, with 6 bases in between. The CDR3 contains 15 residues. Germline CDR1 and CDR2: LGHNA and YSLEER. In DNA form, the CDR3 reads TGCGCCAGCAGCCAAGCTTCACCGAACACCGGGGAGCTGTTTTTT. It yields the protein CASSQASPNTGELFF.

CDR3 sequence reads: CASSYEWGQGNSPLHF. The DNA of the CDR3 is TGTGCCAGCAGTTACGAATGGGGGCAGGGGAATTCACCCCTCCACTTT. The chain is built from TRBV6-5 and TRBJ1-6; D possibly corresponds to TRBD1 (6 bases). CDR1 MNHEY and CDR2 SVGAGI come from the germline V gene. The CDR3 loop spans 16 amino acids. Deletions cut 2 bases from V and 7 bases from J, with 15 bases between.

The chain employs TRBV7-2 and TRBJ2-5, with unresolved D. The length of the CDR3 is 15 residues. Trimming shortened V by 5 bases and J by 7 bases, and 20 bases separated the two germline ends. The germline V gene encodes CDR1 SGHTA and CDR2 FQGNSA. The CDR3 DNA sequence: TGTGCCAGCAGCCTTGGACGGCCTGCCATGATGACCCAGTACTTC. Residues: CASSLGRPAMMTQYF.

The V and J genes are TRBV29-1 and TRBJ2-6, with D perhaps TRBD1 (5 bases). Germline-derived CDR1 and CDR2 are SQVTM and ANQGSEA. The V gene lost 6 bases and the J gene lost 1 base, with 7 bases spanning the gap. This CDR3 has 13 residues. CDR3 protein: CSVTGSGANVLTF. The CDR3 DNA is TGCAGCGTCACAGGTTCTGGGGCCAACGTCCTGACTTTC.

This clonotype has a handful of counts. The V gene is TRBV5-4, the J gene TRBJ2-5; possibly TRBD2 for D (6 bases). Germline CDR1 reads SGHNT; CDR2 reads YYREEE (reference sequence). V was pared by 1 base and J by 0 bases, with 7 bases between. The CDR3 length is 14 residues. CDR3 DNA sequence: TGTGCCAGCAGCTTGCCGGGAGACCAAGAGACCCAGTACTTC. Protein sequence: CASSLPGDQETQYF.

DNA for the CDR3: TGTGCCAGTAAGCGGGGGGGTGGCTACGAGCAGTACTTC. It yields the protein CASKRGGGYEQYF. The chain combines TRBV19 with TRBJ2-7; TRBD2 matches 10 bases. The CDR3 is 13 amino acids. The V and J ends lost 7 bases and 3 bases, in that order; junction bases with no gene match: 3. Germline CDR1 and CDR2: LNHDA and SQIVND (reference sequence).

The chain links TRBV20-1 to TRBJ2-5; D remains ambiguous. The CDR3 spans 12 residues. Trimming took 3 bases from V and 2 from J, leaving 7 bases between them. Germline CDR1 and CDR2: DFQATT and SNEGSKA (reference sequence). The CDR3 bases are TGCAGTGCTAGTCTAAAACAAGAGACCCAGTACTTC. This codes for CSASLKQETQYF.

V usage is TRBV20-1 and J usage is TRBJ2-7, with 10 nucleotides matching TRBD2. Trimming at V came to 0 bases and at J to 1 base, leaving 12 bases not matched to a gene. Germline V lookup: CDR1 DFQATT, CDR2 SNEGSKA (reference sequence). The CDR3 loop spans 18 amino acids. CDR3 sequence (DNA): TGCAGTGCTAGAGATCGGGCTAGCGGGAGTCTCGGGTCCTACGAGCAGTACTTC. It codes for CSARDRASGSLGSYEQYF.

The V call is TRBV20-1, the J call TRBJ1-4, with 7 bases identical to TRBD1. Germline V gives CDR1 DFQATT, CDR2 SNEGSKA (reference sequence). The CDR3 is 13 amino acids. Trimming cost V 7 bases and J 7 bases; bases outside gene matches: 9. The CDR3 DNA follows: TGCAGTGTTACCGAGAGGGGGCTTGAAAAACTGTTTTTT. Its protein product is CSVTERGLEKLFF.